A selection of T cell receptor beta chains follows, all from one sample in a study of T cells in Graves' hyperthyroidism and ophthalmopathy. TCRdb reprocessed the multiplex PCR reads via MiXCR and lists one record per CDR3 protein. The sample lists hundreds of thousands of distinct CDR3 sequences, 20% occurring once. The material sequenced was blood. The receptors shown here come from a middle-aged man with Graves' ophthalmopathy. CDR3s include the opening cysteine and the closing phenylalanine or tryptophan. D genes are given only for firm matches. Some rows mark clone size as missing; the rest say once, few, many or name a class of expanded clone.

D	V	size	J	DNA	CDR3
-	TRBV6-1	few	TRBJ1-3	TGTGCCAGCACCTTCTCTGGAAACACCATATATTTT	CASTFSGNTIYF
-	TRBV13	-	TRBJ2-5	TGTGCCAGCAGCCTGCTGCGGGGCTACCAAGAGACCCAGTACTTC	CASSLLRGYQETQYF
TRBD2	TRBV20-1	few	TRBJ2-7	TGCAGTGCTAGAGATGGGACTAGCGGGAGCTCCGAGCAGTACTTC	CSARDGTSGSSEQYF
TRBD2	TRBV9	few	TRBJ2-7	TGTGCCAGCAGCGCTGAAGCGGGAGGGGGTTACGAGCAGTACTTC	CASSAEAGGGYEQYF
-	TRBV20-1	many	TRBJ1-2	TGCAGTGCAGAGGGATCGGGTTCGTTCGCAAACTATGGCTACACCTTC	CSAEGSGSFANYGYTF
TRBD2	TRBV9	-	TRBJ2-2	TGTGCCAGCAGCGTAAGCGGACTAGCGACCGGGGAGCTGTTTTTT	CASSVSGLATGELFF
TRBD1	TRBV4-1	-	TRBJ1-2	TGCGCCAGCAGAACCGGGACAGGGAACTATGGCTACACCTTC	CASRTGTGNYGYTF
TRBD1	TRBV11-2	many	TRBJ2-7	TGTGCCAGCAGCTTAGAGGACAGGAGCTCCTACGAGCAGTACTTC	CASSLEDRSSYEQYF
-	TRBV28	once	TRBJ1-2	TGTGCCAGCAGCTCTCCGAGAGTAAGGAAATTC	CASSSPRVRKF
-	TRBV18	many	TRBJ1-1	TGTGCCAGCTCACCACCGGCAGGGCCTGATGACACTGAAGCTTTCTTT	CASSPPAGPDDTEAFF
TRBD2	TRBV4-1	few	TRBJ2-7	TGCGCCAGCAGCCCAGGTCAGGGCGGGGGAAATTACGAGCAGTACTTC	CASSPGQGGGNYEQYF
-	TRBV10-3	many	TRBJ2-7	TGTGCCGCAAAGGGCAGCTCCTACGAGCAGTACTTC	CAAKGSSYEQYF
-	TRBV19	few	TRBJ2-1	TGTGCCAGTACGGGAGCGAATGAGCAGTTCTTC	CASTGANEQFF
TRBD1	TRBV20-1	-	TRBJ2-7	TGCAGTGCTAGAGACGACAGGGGGCCCGGATACGAGCAGTACTTC	CSARDDRGPGYEQYF
TRBD2	TRBV6-2/TRBV6-3	few	TRBJ2-1	TGTGCCAGCAGTTCTCTAGCGGGCCTCAATGAGCAGTTCTTC	CASSSLAGLNEQFF
-	TRBV7-9	many	TRBJ2-5	TGTGCCAGCAGCGATGCTAAATTGGCATATAGGAACCAAGAGACCCAGTACTTC	CASSDAKLAYRNQETQYF
TRBD2	TRBV5-6	-	TRBJ2-7	TGTGCCAGCAGATTAGCGGGAGGGAGCTCCTACGAGCAGTACTTC	CASRLAGGSSYEQYF
-	TRBV18	-	TRBJ1-1	TGTGCCAGCTCCAGGCAGATCGGGGGAGGGACTGAAGCTTTCTTT	CASSRQIGGGTEAFF
-	TRBV7-3	few	TRBJ2-2	TGTGCCAGCAGAGGCGAATCCGGGAACACCGGGGAGCTGTTTTTT	CASRGESGNTGELFF
-	TRBV24-1	-	TRBJ2-1	TGTGCCACCAGTGAAACAACCGGGGTGAAGTTCTTC	CATSETTGVKFF
TRBD1	TRBV4-3	few	TRBJ2-2	TGCGCCAGCAGCAGCCTGGGACAGGGGTTAGGGGTGCTGTTTTTT	CASSSLGQGLGVLFF
TRBD2	TRBV9	-	TRBJ2-3	TGTGCCAGCAGCGTAGTTGGCGGGAGTGGCACAGATACGCAGTATTTT	CASSVVGGSGTDTQYF
-	TRBV5-1	many	TRBJ1-2	TGCGCCAGCAGTGACATTGGCTATGGCTACACCTTC	CASSDIGYGYTF
-	TRBV28	-	TRBJ2-1	-	CASNVLRETTEQYFGPGYEQFF
-	TRBV11-2	many	TRBJ2-1	TGTGCCAGCAGCCGTGTGGGGGCCGACGGGTATGAGCAGTTCTTC	CASSRVGADGYEQFF
-	TRBV19	-	TRBJ1-2	TGTGCCAGTATCGGAGGGTACTATGGCTACACCTTC	CASIGGYYGYTF
-	TRBV27	many	TRBJ2-7	TGTGCCAGCAGTCGACAAGGAAAGCAGTACTTC	CASSRQGKQYF
TRBD1	TRBV2	many	TRBJ2-5	TGTGCCAGCAGTTTTACAGGGGGAGAAGAGACCCAGTACTTC	CASSFTGGEETQYF
-	TRBV6-2/TRBV6-3	-	TRBJ1-1	TGTGCCAGCATGTTATGGGGACTCTCTTCTAACACTGAAGCTTTCTTT	CASMLWGLSSNTEAFF
TRBD2	TRBV20-1	few	TRBJ2-5	TGCAGTGCGGAAAGCGGGGGGGGAGAGACCCAGTACTTC	CSAESGGGETQYF
-	TRBV25-1	-	TRBJ1-1	TGTGCCAGCAGTGGCCCGGGTGCGACAGGTGGATACACTGAAGCTTTCTTT	CASSGPGATGGYTEAFF
-	TRBV7-9	few	TRBJ2-1	TGTGCCAGCCGGGGATGGGGGACCTACAATGAGCAGTTCTTC	CASRGWGTYNEQFF
TRBD1	TRBV25-1	-	TRBJ2-2	TGTGCCAGCACCCAGGGGGCATGGACCGGGGAGCTGTTTTTT	CASTQGAWTGELFF
-	TRBV6-2/TRBV6-3	many	TRBJ2-2	TGTGCCAGCATAGCGGTTTCTAACACCGGGGAGCTGTTTTTT	CASIAVSNTGELFF
-	TRBV9	few	TRBJ2-3	TGTGCCAGCAGCGACGGGACTTCTGCTAGCACAGATACGCAGTATTTT	CASSDGTSASTDTQYF
TRBD1	TRBV7-9	-	TRBJ2-1	TGTGCCAGCAGCTCTAATGGACAGGGGAGTGGGTACAATGAGCAGTTCTTC	CASSSNGQGSGYNEQFF
-	TRBV2	many	TRBJ2-3	TGTGCCAGCAAGTGGGGGCCCAGCACAGATACGCAGTATTTT	CASKWGPSTDTQYF
-	TRBV28	many	TRBJ1-2	TGTGCCAGCAGTTTCGGCCGCTATGGCTACACCTTC	CASSFGRYGYTF
-	TRBV6-2/TRBV6-3	few	TRBJ1-3	TGTGCCAGCGGCAAACAGGACCTTGGAAACACCATATATTTT	CASGKQDLGNTIYF
-	TRBV30	many	TRBJ1-1	TGTGCCGGAGGGGCAAGGAGGGCCCATGAAGCTTTCTTT	CAGGARRAHEAFF
TRBD2	TRBV4-3	few	TRBJ2-2	TGCGCCAGCAGCCAAGTACCGGGACTAGCGAACACCGGGGAGCTGTTTTTT	CASSQVPGLANTGELFF
TRBD2	TRBV6-2/TRBV6-3	many	TRBJ2-7	TGTGCCAGCACCACGGGACTAACCTACGAGCAGTACTTC	CASTTGLTYEQYF
-	TRBV9	few	TRBJ2-2	TGTGCCAGCAGCGCGTCCTCCGCCGGGGAGCTGTTTTTT	CASSASSAGELFF
-	TRBV6-2/TRBV6-3	-	TRBJ2-3	TGTGCCGCCAGGACAGCTAGCACAGATACGCAGTATTTT	CAARTASTDTQYF
TRBD1	TRBV7-8	-	TRBJ2-5	TGCGCCAGCAGCCAAAGGACAGGGGACCGGGAGACCCAGTACTTC	CASSQRTGDRETQYF
TRBD2	TRBV19	few	TRBJ2-6	TGTGCCAGTAGTCCCCGGACTAGCGGGTCTGGGGCCGACGTCCTGACTTTC	CASSPRTSGSGADVLTF
TRBD1	TRBV5-6	-	TRBJ2-1	TGTGCCAGCAGCTTGGCGGGACAGGGGATGTATGAGCAGTTCTTC	CASSLAGQGMYEQFF
-	TRBV11-2	few	TRBJ2-1	TGTGCCAGCAGCTTTATCCCCCAAAATGAGCAGTTCTTC	CASSFIPQNEQFF
TRBD1	TRBV6-1	many	TRBJ2-1	TGTGCCAGCAGTGCTCGGACAGGGGGCGGCCAAGATGAGCAGTTCTTC	CASSARTGGGQDEQFF
-	TRBV12-3/TRBV12-4	many	TRBJ1-4	TGTGCCAGCAGTTCCAAACAGGGCCGCGGTAATGAAAAACTGTTTTTT	CASSSKQGRGNEKLFF
-	TRBV12-3/TRBV12-4	-	TRBJ1-5	TGTGCCAGCAGTTTTCGAACTCTCGGACGGCGGAATAGCAATCAGCCCCAGCATTTT	CASSFRTLGRRNSNQPQHF
-	TRBV7-9	-	TRBJ1-4	TGTGCCAGCAGGCTATCGGCCTCTAATGAAAAACTGTTTTTT	CASRLSASNEKLFF
-	TRBV10-3	-	TRBJ2-7	TGTGCCATCAGTGCTTCACAGGGCTACGAGCAGTACTTC	CAISASQGYEQYF